This is a list of T cell receptor beta chains from one sample in a study of blood T cell repertoires in COVID-19. The assay was immunoSEQ multiplex PCR, and TCRdb's table has in-frame clones only and misses some. Found here are fewer than 80,000 clones, about 80% of them singletons; the top ten hold around 14%. The material sequenced was peripheral blood. All receptors derive from a man aged 60-69 years with COVID-19, enrolled during active disease. Both conserved end residues are part of each CDR3. The D gene is left open where the match is weak. Some rows mark clone size as missing; the rest say once, few, many or name a class of expanded clone.

TRBD2 TRBJ2-7 TRBV6-1 . CASSERRTSGEQYF TGTGCCAGCAGTGAACGCCGGACTAGCGGCGAGCAGTACTTC
TRBD2 TRBJ2-7 TRBV10-2 . CASSESGREGRGMQYF TGCGCCAGCAGTGAGTCTGGGCGGGAGGGTCGCGGGATGCAGTACTTC
. TRBJ1-2 TRBV3-1/TRBV3-2 . CASSQESRLYGYTF TGTGCCAGCAGCCAAGAGTCCAGGCTCTATGGCTACACCTTC
. TRBJ1-1 TRBV19 few CASSWKGNAEAFF TGTGCCAGTAGTTGGAAGGGGAACGCTGAAGCTTTCTTT
. TRBJ1-4 TRBV27 . CASTGGAGEKLFF TGTGCCAGCACGGGGGGCGCGGGTGAAAAACTGTTTTTT
. TRBJ2-1 TRBV18 once CASSWGQAYNEQFF TGTGCCAGCTCATGGGGACAAGCTTACAATGAGCAGTTCTTC
TRBD2 TRBJ2-1 TRBV2 . CASKITSGGAFEQFF TGTGCCAGCAAGATCACTAGCGGGGGGGCCTTTGAGCAGTTCTTC
TRBD1 TRBJ2-5 TRBV5-1 . CASSSHRGETQYF TGCGCCAGCAGCTCCCACAGGGGGGAGACCCAGTACTTC
. TRBJ2-2 TRBV7-2 . CASRLDLGQIGELFF TGTGCCAGCAGACTAGATCTAGGCCAGATCGGGGAGCTGTTTTTT
TRBD1 TRBJ1-2 TRBV5-4 few CASSFNRGLSSGYTF TGTGCCAGCAGCTTCAACAGGGGGCTAAGTTCTGGCTACACCTTC
TRBD2 TRBJ2-3 TRBV19 . CASSVYSGRGSRGADTQYF TGTGCCAGTAGTGTGTACAGCGGGAGAGGCTCTCGCGGGGCAGATACGCAGTATTTT
. TRBJ1-2 TRBV18 few CASSYRGEDGYTF TGTGCCAGCTCATATAGGGGCGAGGATGGCTACACCTTC
. TRBJ1-3 TRBV30 . CALGPRRTFSGNTIYF TGTGCCCTGGGTCCACGCCGGACTTTCTCTGGAAACACCATATATTTT
. TRBJ1-5 TRBV21-1 few CASSKGRDRATRVNQPQHF TGTGCCAGCAGCAAAGGACGGGACAGGGCGACCAGGGTTAATCAGCCCCAGCATTTT
. TRBJ2-7 TRBV27 . CASSLQGSYEQYF TGTGCCAGCAGTTTGCAGGGATCCTACGAGCAGTACTTC
TRBD2 TRBJ2-5 TRBV28 . CASSLLTSGQETQYF TGTGCCAGCAGTTTATTGACTAGCGGACAAGAGACCCAGTACTTC
. TRBJ2-7 TRBV5-4 . CASTSSGTPNEQYF TGTGCCAGCACCTCCTCCGGGACTCCTAACGAGCAGTACTTC
TRBD1 TRBJ1-4 TRBV15 . CATSRSSGTGAEKLFF TGTGCCACCAGCAGATCCTCCGGGACAGGGGCTGAAAAACTGTTTTTT
TRBD2 TRBJ2-2 TRBV5-4 many CASRAQRGGSGELFF TGTGCCAGCAGAGCACAGCGGGGGGGCTCAGGGGAGCTGTTTTTT
. TRBJ1-2 TRBV11-2 . CASSLWPRVIKYTF TGTGCCAGCAGCTTGTGGCCCCGGGTTATTAAGTACACCTTC
. TRBJ1-1 TRBV6-5 few CASSSSKGAHTEAFF TGTGCCAGCAGTTCCTCAAAAGGGGCGCACACTGAAGCTTTCTTT
. TRBJ2-3 TRBV6-1 once CASSEMDTTDTQYF TGTGCCAGCAGTGAAATGGACACCACAGATACGCAGTATTTT
TRBD1 TRBJ1-5 TRBV5-6 . CASSLGQGKAQPQHF TGTGCCAGCAGCTTGGGACAGGGTAAGGCTCAGCCCCAGCATTTT
. TRBJ1-1 TRBV5-6 . CASSLGPAVMNTEAFF TGTGCCAGCAGCTTGGGGCCAGCGGTCATGAACACTGAAGCTTTCTTT
. TRBJ1-1 TRBV19 . CASSIPRGGGSNTEAFF TGTGCCAGTAGTATACCCAGAGGTGGTGGGTCGAACACTGAAGCTTTCTTT
. TRBJ2-3 TRBV5-6 . CASSVDRMDTDTQYF TGTGCCAGCAGCGTCGACAGGATGGACACAGATACGCAGTATTTT
. TRBJ1-2 TRBV29-1 . CSVASTGGYTF TGCAGCGTTGCTTCGACAGGTGGCTACACCTTC
TRBD2 TRBJ2-7 TRBV5-1 many CASSLGTSSEQYF TGCGCCAGCAGCTTGGGGACTAGTTCCGAGCAGTACTTC
TRBD1 TRBJ1-4 TRBV6-5 . CAIPGTADLNEKLFF TGTGCCATACCCGGGACAGCCGACCTTAATGAAAAACTGTTTTTT
TRBD2 TRBJ2-1 TRBV2 once CASSAASGRWWEQFF TGTGCCAGCAGTGCAGCTAGCGGGAGATGGTGGGAGCAGTTCTTC
. TRBJ1-1 TRBV6-5 . CASTLKRNTEAFF TGTGCCAGCACCCTCAAGAGGAACACTGAAGCTTTCTTT
. TRBJ2-7 TRBV24-1 few CATSDSRPSEQYF TGTGCCACCAGTGATTCCCGTCCGAGCGAGCAGTACTTC
TRBD1 TRBJ1-5 TRBV6-6 . CASSRGTGINQPQHF TGTGCCAGCAGCCGTGGGACAGGGATCAATCAGCCCCAGCATTTT
. TRBJ2-4 TRBV3-1/TRBV3-2 . CASSQVPPQGSKNIQYF TGTGCCAGCAGCCAAGTACCCCCCCAGGGAAGCAAAAACATTCAGTACTTC
. TRBJ2-3 TRBV5-1 . CASSLGDSSTDTQYF TGCGCCAGCAGCTTGGGGGACTCAAGCACAGATACGCAGTATTTT
. TRBJ1-5 TRBV18 . CASSPQTAYSNQPQHF TGTGCCAGCTCACCCCAGACAGCTTATAGCAATCAGCCCCAGCATTTT
TRBD1 TRBJ1-1 TRBV7-9 . CASSKEVRGHEAFF TGTGCCAGCAGCAAAGAGGTCAGGGGGCATGAAGCTTTCTTT